These 5 T cell receptor beta chains originate from one sample sequenced in a study of neoadjuvant nivolumab and ipilimumab in lung cancer. Data came from immunoSEQ multiplex PCR; TCRdb stores just in-frame clones and leaves some out. The table shows fewer than 40,000 clones, with approximately 89% occurring only once. The sequencing used peripheral blood, collected before neoadjuvant nivolumab, alone or with ipilimumab. The receptors here all came from an adult with non-small cell lung cancer.

The V call is TRBV6-6, the J call TRBJ1-1; 12 bases match TRBD1. CDR1 and CDR2 (germline): MNHNY, SVGAGI (reference sequence). The V gene end was trimmed by 5 bases and the J gene end by 3 bases; junction bases not matched to a gene: 7. This CDR3 is 16 amino acids long. The CDR3 region is CASSQGQGAADTEAFF. The CDR3 nucleotides are TGTGCCAGCAGTCAGGGACAGGGGGCGGCGGACACTGAAGCTTTCTTT.

CDR3 bases: TGCAGCGGGGGGGGAGGGCCCTCGAACGAGCAGTACTTC. As protein: CSGGGGPSNEQYF. The V and J genes are TRBV29-1 and TRBJ2-7, with 7 bases identical to TRBD2. The germline V gene encodes CDR1 SQVTM and CDR2 ANQGSEA. CDR3 length: 13 residues. V shed 7 bases and J 5 bases; nucleotides not matched to a gene: 11.

The chain carries TRBV7-6 and TRBJ2-3, with TRBD1 matching over 7 bases. V dropped 1 base and J dropped 2; count of bases not matched to a gene: 12. Germline V gene lookup returns CDR1 SGHVS and CDR2 FNYEAQ. The CDR3 spans 18 residues. As DNA, the CDR3 is TGTGCCAGCAGCTTAGAAGGGGGCGCATATGAGACCACAGATACGCAGTATTTT. Its protein is CASSLEGGAYETTDTQYF.

The chain employs TRBV27 and TRBJ2-1; D ambiguous. This CDR3 comprises 16 residues. V dropped 6 bases and J dropped 5 bases, with 20 bases sitting between them. Germline CDR1 MNHEY, CDR2 SMNVEV (reference sequence). The DNA of the CDR3 is TGTGCCAGCAGCCCAACCTCGCTAGGAGTTAACAATGAGCAGTTCTTC. It codes for CASSPTSLGVNNEQFF.

This clone was observed a single time. V and J are TRBV7-9 and TRBJ1-2; D might be TRBD1 (5 bases). V was trimmed by 0 bases and J by 3 bases, leaving 8 bases between them. Germline V lookup: CDR1 SEHNR, CDR2 FQNEAQ (reference sequence). The CDR3 runs to 14 residues. The DNA for the CDR3 is TGTGCCAGCAGCTTAGCCCAGGGCGACTATGGCTACACCTTC. Protein sequence: CASSLAQGDYGYTF.